The rows below give T cell receptor beta chains drawn from one sample of a study of shared clonotypes between healthy human individuals. Produced via immunoSEQ multiplex PCR; TCRdb's table is partial and in-frame only. The table records approximately 1.5 million clones, approximately 98.5% of them present only once. The sequencing input was naive CD4+ T cells sorted from blood. The receptors were sampled from a man aged 30 to 39 in good health. Both conserved end residues are part of each CDR3. A D gene is named only where the DNA matches it firmly. Clone size is given for some rows only: seen once, a few or many times, or a class if the clone is expanded.

TRBJ2-3	TRBD1	TRBV7-8	-	CASSPDRQGPDTQYF	TGTGCCAGCAGCCCGGATCGACAGGGGCCAGATACGCAGTATTTT
TRBJ1-1	-	TRBV27	-	CASSIRGMNTEAFF	TGTGCCAGCTCGATCCGGGGAATGAACACTGAAGCTTTCTTT
TRBJ2-7	-	TRBV28	-	CASSDGGRGAYEQYF	TGTGCCAGCAGCGACGGAGGGAGAGGGGCCTACGAGCAGTACTTC
TRBJ1-2	TRBD1	TRBV7-8	few	CASSLEAGGSGYTF	TGTGCCAGCAGCTTAGAGGCAGGGGGGAGTGGCTACACCTTC
TRBJ2-6	-	TRBV7-2	-	CASSLAVSANVLTF	TGTGCCAGCAGCCTCGCAGTCTCGGCCAACGTCCTGACTTTC
TRBJ1-2	-	TRBV30	-	CAWSVPQQGHYGYTF	TGTGCCTGGAGTGTGCCCCAGCAGGGCCACTATGGCTACACCTTC
TRBJ2-7	TRBD2	TRBV19	-	CASSIDIGGRAYEQYF	TGTGCCAGTAGTATTGATATCGGCGGGAGGGCCTACGAGCAGTACTTC
TRBJ1-1	-	TRBV7-9	-	CASSLNQGTEAFF	TGTGCCAGCAGCTTAAATCAGGGCACTGAAGCTTTCTTT
TRBJ1-3	TRBD1	TRBV28	-	CASSLRGGGGGNTIYF	TGTGCCAGCAGTTTGAGAGGGGGCGGCGGTGGAAACACCATATATTTT
TRBJ1-1	-	TRBV7-2	-	CASSLEFGTTEAFF	TGTGCCAGCAGCTTAGAATTTGGGACCACTGAAGCTTTCTTT
TRBJ2-1	-	TRBV7-9	-	CASSQVLEMNEQFF	TGTGCCAGCAGCCAAGTGCTAGAAATGAATGAGCAGTTCTTC
TRBJ2-7	-	TRBV14	-	CASSPMGRANEQYF	TGTGCCAGCAGCCCAATGGGAAGGGCCAACGAGCAGTACTTC
TRBJ2-7	-	TRBV2	-	CASSGQGIYEQYF	TGTGCCAGCAGTGGCCAGGGTATCTACGAGCAGTACTTC
TRBJ1-1	-	TRBV7-8	-	CASSWWENTEAFF	TGTGCCAGCAGCTGGTGGGAGAACACTGAAGCTTTCTTT
TRBJ2-1	-	TRBV10-3	once	CAITSGPPDEQFF	TGTGCCATCACAAGCGGGCCCCCGGATGAGCAGTTCTTC
TRBJ1-4	-	TRBV5-1	-	CASSPRQSTNEKLFF	TGCGCCAGCAGCCCACGACAGTCAACTAATGAAAAACTGTTTTTT
TRBJ2-1	TRBD1	TRBV25-1	-	CASTPLQDRGNEQFF	TGTGCCAGCACCCCCTTACAGGACAGGGGGAACGAGCAGTTCTTC
TRBJ2-5	TRBD2	TRBV5-5	-	CASSLSGRETQYF	TGTGCCAGCAGCTTAAGCGGGAGAGAGACCCAGTACTTC
TRBJ2-3	TRBD1	TRBV9	-	CASSVGTGGGDTQYF	TGTGCCAGCAGCGTCGGGACAGGGGGTGGAGATACGCAGTATTTT
TRBJ2-7	TRBD2	TRBV5-6	-	CASSLRTSGYTNYEQYF	TGTGCCAGCAGCTTGAGGACTAGCGGGTACACCAACTACGAGCAGTACTTC
TRBJ1-2	-	TRBV6-5	-	CASSYGALGSYGYTF	TGTGCCAGCAGTTACGGGGCGTTGGGAAGCTATGGCTACACCTTC
TRBJ2-7	TRBD1	TRBV5-1	-	CASSPGQGSYEQYF	TGCGCCAGCAGCCCGGGACAGGGGTCCTACGAGCAGTACTTC
TRBJ2-5	-	TRBV7-9	-	CASSADMRETQYF	TGTGCCAGCAGTGCAGATATGAGAGAGACCCAGTACTTC
TRBJ1-1	-	TRBV28	-	CAGQRGRNTEAFF	TGTGCCGGACAGAGGGGTCGGAACACTGAAGCTTTCTTT
TRBJ2-1	TRBD2	TRBV28	-	CASKLAGDNEQFF	TGTGCCAGCAAACTAGCGGGAGACAATGAGCAGTTCTTC